The clone carrying this T cell receptor (beta chain) was seen repeatedly, ten times or more. Its target is unknown. The data are from a study of metastatic and nonmetastatic thyroid tumors. Across the whole study: Repertoires of blood and of tissue (tumor or nodule) from malignant and benign thyroid patients were compared. General study points: Within blood and tumor, benign nodules reportedly had significantly lower TCR beta diversity than malignant thyroid tumors did.

In the original analysis: A classifier for distant metastasis in papillary thyroid cancer was constructed using CDR3 differences observed across clinicopathological groups. Via MiXCR, TCRdb re-called the PCR reads. The V and J calls follow TCRdb's processing rather than the paper's. The data hold 100,000 or so clones, with just under 15% observed a single time. Trimming removed 3 bases from V and 6 bases from J; junction bases left unmatched: 4. Germline-derived CDR1 and CDR2 are LGHDT and YNNKEL (reference sequence). This CDR3 has 13 amino acids. None of the patients had undergone any treatment ahead of thyroid surgery.

The sample consisted of blood. This clonotype originated in a female donor with papillary thyroid cancer or a benign thyroid nodule (not recorded which). Some clones in this sample may be carry-over from other donors' samples. The rearrangement uses TRBV3-1 and TRBJ1-2; TRBD1 aligns across 7 bases. The CDR3, as DNA: TGTGCCAGCAGCCACCGACAGGGTCATGGCTACACCTTC. Translated, it gives CASSHRQGHGYTF. Based on the CDR3 plus reference TRBV3-1 and TRBJ1-2, the full variable domain is DTAVSQTPKYLVTQMGNDKSIKCEQNLGHDTMYWYKQDSKKFLKIMFSYNNKELIINETVPNRFSPKSPDKAHLNLHINSLELGDSAVYFCASSHRQGHGYTFGSGTRLTVV.